The 24 T cell receptor beta chains reported below all come from one sample, sequenced in a study of blood T cell repertoires in COVID-19. The table came from immunoSEQ multiplex PCR; TCRdb's copy has only in-frame clones and leaves some out. The table lists around 70,000 clones, just over 85% of them singletons, with around 2% in the top ten. The sample taken for sequencing was peripheral blood. The receptors were sampled from a woman aged 80 or over with active or convalescent COVID-19.

The chain combines TRBV30 with TRBJ1-5; 7 nucleotides line up with TRBD1. The CDR3 loop spans 15 amino acids. The germline V gene has CDR1 GTSNPN and CDR2 SVGIG (reference sequence). The V segment lost 0 bases and the J segment 6 bases; nucleotides outside the gene matches: 8. The CDR3 reads CAWSVSGGLGQPQHF. CDR3 DNA sequence: TGTGCCTGGAGTGTGTCAGGGGGATTGGGTCAGCCCCAGCATTTT.

The J gene is TRBJ2-1, the V gene TRBV9; 7 nucleotides line up with TRBD2. CDR3 length equals 15 residues. Germline assignment: CDR1 SGDLS and CDR2 YYNGEE. V lost 0 bases, J lost 2 bases, and 2 bases stayed unmatched. The DNA of the CDR3 is TGTGCCAGCAGCGTAGGGGGAGGGACCTACAATGAGCAGTTCTTC. Amino acids: CASSVGGGTYNEQFF.

V and J are TRBV10-3 and TRBJ1-1; 7 nucleotides agree with TRBD1. Per the germline V gene, CDR1 is ENHRY and CDR2 is SYGVKD. This CDR3 region has 12 residues. Germline trimming cut 7 bases from V and 7 bases from J; bases unmatched to any gene: 6. The CDR3 coding sequence is TGTGCCATCAACCAGGGGGTAGGTGAAGCTTTCTTT. Translation: CAINQGVGEAFF.

The genes are TRBV9 and TRBJ1-5; 8 bases map to TRBD1. V trimming: 0 bases; J trimming: 6 bases; junction bases outside the gene matches: 2. CDR1 and CDR2 (germline): SGDLS, YYNGEE. The CDR3 is 14 amino acids. CDR3 amino acids: CASSVAGGGQPQHF. Written as DNA, the CDR3 is TGTGCCAGCAGCGTAGCAGGGGGCGGTCAGCCCCAGCATTTT.

The V and J genes are TRBV6-5 and TRBJ2-1, with a tentative D call TRBD2 (6 bases). CDR1 is MNHEY, CDR2 SVGAGI, per germline. Trimming shortened V by 6 bases and J by 2 bases, and 14 bases separated the two germline ends. The CDR3 is made up of 15 amino acids. The CDR3 sequence is CASSSLRRAYNEQFF. The DNA for the CDR3 is TGTGCCAGCAGCTCCCTACGGAGGGCCTACAATGAGCAGTTCTTC.

The chain is built from TRBV9 and TRBJ2-7; D might be TRBD2 (6 bases). The CDR3 runs 14 residues. Germline assignment: CDR1 SGDLS and CDR2 YYNGEE. V was clipped by 2 bases and J by 2 bases, with 11 bases between them. DNA for the CDR3: TGTGCCAGCAGCGTGGGGGGAGACCCCTACGAGCAGTACTTC. This gives the protein CASSVGGDPYEQYF. The whole variable domain, remainder taken from reference TRBV9 and TRBJ2-7, is DSGVTQTPKHLITATGQRVTLRCSPRSGDLSVYWYQQSLDQGLQFLIQYYNGEERAKGNILERFSAQQFPDLHSELNLSSLELGDSALYFCASSVGGDPYEQYFGPGTRLTVT.

This clone was detected only once. This chain links TRBV6-1 with TRBJ2-3; D might be TRBD2 (6 bases). The CDR3 has 17 amino acids. The ends were cut back, 1 base at V and 3 bases at J, with 17 bases in the middle. CDR1 is MNHNS, CDR2 SASEGT, per germline. CDR3 in amino acids: CASSEGFGVGGTDTQYF. The CDR3 DNA is TGTGCCAGCAGTGAAGGGTTCGGCGTTGGAGGGACAGATACGCAGTATTTT.

The chain links TRBV7-2 to TRBJ1-5; 8 nucleotides match TRBD1. The CDR3 spans 16 residues. Germline CDR1 and CDR2: SGHTA and FQGNSA. V was pared by 2 bases and J by 5 bases, with 8 bases of the junction left unmatched. DNA for the CDR3: TGTGCCAGCAGCTTACATGGACAGGGCGAGTATCAGCCCCAGCATTTT. Translating it yields CASSLHGQGEYQPQHF.

The chain combines TRBV6-5 with TRBJ2-1, with D unresolved. Germline lookup yields CDR1 MNHEY and CDR2 SVGAGI. Trimming removed 6 bases at V and 8 bases at J, with 8 bases between. The CDR3 is 11 amino acids. The chain's CDR3 is CASSSLHEQFF. CDR3 in DNA: TGTGCCAGCAGCTCCCTTCATGAGCAGTTCTTC.

J is TRBJ2-6 and V is TRBV7-6, with no clear D. The germline V and J ends were trimmed by 5 bases and 0 bases, with 17 bases remaining between them. This CDR3 has 18 amino acids. CDR1 is SGHVS, CDR2 FNYEAQ, per germline. The DNA of the CDR3 is TGTGCCAGCAGCGCACAGAGACACTTCAGCTCTGGGGCCAACGTCCTGACTTTC. Translating gives CASSAQRHFSSGANVLTF.

In its sample, this clone was seen once. The chain recombines TRBV7-2 with TRBJ2-3; TRBD2 is a possible D gene (6 bases). This CDR3 has 14 residues. The germline CDR1 and CDR2 sequences are SGHTA and FQGNSA. V was pared by 3 bases and J by 4 bases, with 11 bases between. The CDR3 loop reads CASSFGTSADTQYF. The CDR3 DNA follows: TGTGCCAGCAGCTTCGGGACTTCTGCAGATACGCAGTATTTT.

The V and J genes are TRBV4-1 and TRBJ1-1; a weak D match, TRBD1 (5 bases). This CDR3 region has 15 residues. V dropped 0 bases and J dropped 4 bases, with 12 bases sitting between them. Germline CDR1 is MGHRA and CDR2 is YSYEKL. The CDR3 region has the DNA TGCGCCAGCAGCCAAGAAAAGGGGTGGGTCACTGAAGCTTTCTTT. Its translation: CASSQEKGWVTEAFF.

This rearrangement joins TRBV11-2 to TRBJ1-1, with TRBD1 matching 9 bases. Germline trimming cut 5 bases from V and 0 bases from J; bases unmatched to any gene: 10. Germline values: CDR1 SGHAT, CDR2 FQNNGV. The CDR3 covers 17 residues. The CDR3 DNA sequence: TGTGCCAGCAGCCACCATCCCGGGACAGGGATGAACACTGAAGCTTTCTTT. Its protein is CASSHHPGTGMNTEAFF.

The chain joins TRBV7-2 to TRBJ1-2; no definite D call. Germline assignment: CDR1 SGHTA and CDR2 FQGNSA. The V end was cut by 2 bases, the J end by 3 bases, with 7 bases between. This CDR3 region has 13 residues. CDR3 bases: TGTGCCAGCAGCTTACACACCTACTATGGCTACACCTTC. Protein sequence: CASSLHTYYGYTF.

CDR3 amino acids: CASSQYSAGQSNEKLFF. As DNA, the CDR3 is TGCGCCAGCAGCCAATATAGTGCGGGACAGTCTAATGAAAAACTGTTTTTT. V and J are TRBV4-3 and TRBJ1-4; 7 nucleotides line up with TRBD1. This CDR3 has 17 amino acids. V dropped 2 bases and J dropped 3; count of bases not matched to a gene: 9. Germline CDR1 is LGHNA and CDR2 is YSLEER.

This clone has a single count. The gene calls are TRBV30 and TRBJ2-3, with TRBD1 identical over 10 bases. This CDR3 is 16 amino acids long. Losses at the gene ends were 2 bases for V and 2 bases for J; bases not matched to a gene: 7. In germline, CDR1 is GTSNPN, CDR2 SVGIG (reference sequence). The chain's CDR3 is CAWSPPGQGITDTQYF. Here the CDR3 DNA reads TGTGCCTGGAGTCCTCCGGGACAGGGGATCACAGATACGCAGTATTTT.

This clone appeared many times. The rearrangement joins TRBV4-1 to TRBJ2-7; 7 positions match TRBD1. Germline assignment: CDR1 MGHRA and CDR2 YSYEKL. This CDR3 comprises 15 residues. Trimming at V came to 2 bases and at J to 2 bases, leaving 6 bases not matched to a gene. The CDR3 protein is CASSQRRDSPYEQYF. The CDR3 region has the DNA TGCGCCAGCAGCCAACGCCGGGACAGTCCCTACGAGCAGTACTTC.

The chain uses TRBV6-5 and TRBJ1-2; tentative D call: TRBD1 (5 bases). Germline CDR1 MNHEY, CDR2 SVGAGI. The CDR3 extends over 13 amino acids. Trimming shortened V by 6 bases and J by 8 bases, and 16 bases separated the two germline ends. CDR3 DNA sequence: TGTGCCAGCAGCGCGACAGTTAAGTGGGGCTACACCTTC. Amino acids: CASSATVKWGYTF.

V and J are TRBV9 and TRBJ1-3; TRBD1 matches 7 bases. The CDR3 extends over 18 amino acids. J lost 0 bases, V lost 3 bases, and 12 bases had no gene match. Germline values: CDR1 SGDLS, CDR2 YYNGEE. CDR3 region: CASSANPGQSHSGNTIYF. CDR3 coding DNA: TGTGCCAGCAGCGCGAATCCGGGACAGAGTCACTCTGGAAACACCATATATTTT.

J is TRBJ1-1 and V is TRBV27; a weak D match, TRBD1 (6 bases). CDR3 length: 15 residues. Per germline, CDR1 MNHEY and CDR2 SMNVEV (reference sequence). Trimming removed 0 bases at V and 2 bases at J, with 10 bases between. CDR3 nucleotides: TGTGCCAGCAGTTTATCGTCGGGGGGCAACACTGAAGCTTTCTTT. It translates to CASSLSSGGNTEAFF.

This chain uses TRBV3-1 (or the pseudogene TRBV3-2) with TRBJ2-1, with TRBD1 identical over 8 bases. J lost 5 bases, V lost 0 bases, and 12 bases had no gene match. Germline V lookup: CDR1 LGHDT, CDR2 YNNKEL (reference sequence). The CDR3 is 18 residues long. The CDR3 spells CASSQDTSPGQVDNEQFF. CDR3 DNA: TGTGCCAGCAGCCAAGATACCAGTCCGGGACAGGTTGACAATGAGCAGTTCTTC.

This clone came up once. The chain is built from TRBV19 and TRBJ1-4, with D unresolved. The CDR3 covers 13 residues. The V gene's germline CDR1 is LNHDA and CDR2 SQIVND (reference sequence). Trimming stripped 5 bases from V and 4 bases from J, with 8 bases between. The CDR3 sequence: CASSFPYNEKLFF. The DNA for the CDR3 is TGTGCCAGTAGTTTCCCGTATAATGAAAAACTGTTTTTT. Combining the CDR3 with reference TRBV19 and TRBJ1-4 gives the whole variable domain DGGITQSPKYLFRKEGQNVTLSCEQNLNHDAMYWYRQDPGQGLRLIYYSQIVNDFQKGDIAEGYSVSREKKESFPLTVTSAQKNPTAFYLCASSFPYNEKLFFGSGTQLSVL.

Remarks on this clone: The same CDR3 also results from other DNA sequences found in this sample. The chain employs TRBV5-1 and TRBJ2-1, with TRBD2 matching 9 bases. The CDR3 length is 14 residues. Germline CDR1 SGHRS, CDR2 YFSETQ. V trimming: 4 bases; J trimming: 5 bases; junction bases outside the gene matches: 4. CDR3 residues: CASSPGTSHNEQFF. As DNA, the CDR3 is TGCGCCAGCAGCCCCGGGACTAGCCACAATGAGCAGTTCTTC.

This clone was observed a handful of times. The chain links TRBV19 to TRBJ1-2; maybe TRBD1 (6 bases). The CDR3 is made up of 15 amino acids. Between the trimmed V and J ends, which lost 3 bases and 7 bases, there was a span of 18 bases. The germline CDR1 and CDR2 sequences are LNHDA and SQIVND (reference sequence). DNA of the CDR3: TGTGCCAGTAGTATCCTCTACAGGGAATCGGGTGGCTACACCTTC. Translated: CASSILYRESGGYTF.